This T cell receptor beta chain was obtained from a study of beta chain features in type 1 diabetes (dated by TCRdb to the late 2010s). About the study as a whole: Mean age, gender distribution, total cell number and subset yield did not differ between patients and healthy donors. A total of just under 110,000,000 sorted cells were examined across all samples, and RNA yield correlated strongly with the number of cells per subset. In the study, TCRB repertoires of sorted circulating CD4+ T cell subsets from recently diagnosed type 1 diabetes patients were compared with those of matched healthy donors. Regulatory and stem cell-like memory subsets were obtained from only 8 patients and about 8 healthy donors, while naive and central memory subsets were obtained from all 30 or so donors. Study-level results and caveats: Because the HLA sub-analyses included only small numbers of individuals, any influence of HLA type on TCRB rearrangement was left unresolved. Because cDNA was sequenced instead of genomic DNA, highly expressing activated cells could be over-represented, though the groups showed no difference in activation or CD3 levels. At VDJ recombination sites, type 1 diabetes patients had fewer insertions and more deleted nucleotides, which implies abnormalities in thymic rearrangement. Naive, central memory and regulatory TCRB repertoires appeared to be more alike among patients than among healthy donors. PCR may preferentially amplify shorter templates, but because patient and control samples were amplified and corrected together, any resulting skew would affect both groups equally. A moderate but significant shortening of TCRB CDR3 length was observed in type 1 diabetes patients in all four CD4+ subsets.

This clone has more than one count but fewer than ten. The target of this receptor is not known. No qualities accompany the bases; no much larger clone lies one base away. All of the isolated RNA was reverse transcribed with the High Capacity cDNA Reverse Transcription Kit, so expressed TCRB transcripts were sequenced. Deep immunoSEQ sequencing was applied to naive, central memory and regulatory T cell samples, giving an average of around 4 million total reads per sample. Sorted cells were lysed in RLT buffer and RNA was extracted with DNase-treated RNeasy Micro or Mini kits, depending on cell number. To prevent cross-contamination, each cell subset was processed individually, whereas patient and healthy donor samples were processed jointly. The immunoSEQ multiplex PCR was used to amplify TCRB sequences from cDNA, generating 87-bp fragments that spanned the CDR3 region. Sequencing of the amplicons was done on the Illumina HiSeq platform. Processing in the source paper ran as follows. Synthetic template baselines were used to correct PCR bias computationally, reads within Hamming distance 2 were collapsed together, and singletons that could not be merged were discarded. Reads were aligned against IMGT so that V, D and J genes, CDR3 length and insertions or deletions at six rearrangement sites could be assigned. Within each subset, clonotype counts were normalized to sorted cell number, and only after that were true diversity and Gini coefficients computed with the tcR R package. Repertoire sharing was quantified using the overlap coefficient calculated on TCRB nucleotide sequences. TCRdb re-hosts the immuneACCESS table, in-frame sequences only. Its copies lack some clones; in the studies checked, an unresolved V gene accounts for under half of them, and the cause for the rest is not known. From that table come the V and J calls and clone size; the DNA was used to work out D and trimming. The sample records around 250,000 clones, around a quarter of which are singletons. The ten largest make up roughly 4.1% of the sample.

A single peripheral blood draw of 95 to 150 mL on average was collected from each donor into heparinised tubes. Using a panel that included CD45RO, CCR7, CD25, CD127, CD95 and CD27, naive, central memory, regulatory and stem cell-like memory CD4+ T cells were sorted on a BD FACSAria II. Every sorted population had a purity above 95%. PBMCs were isolated immediately by Lymphoprep density gradient centrifugation and stained directly without culture. To minimize batch effects, samples were stained and sorted in pairs, one healthy donor with one patient per experiment. This clonotype was obtained from a young man in good health. The sample consisted of central memory CD4+ T cells from blood.

The DNA is as follows: TGTGCCAGCAGCCACGATAGCGGGAGCCGGTACGAGCAGTACTTC. Its translation reads: CASSHDSGSRYEQYF. This chain is built from TRBV14 and TRBJ2-7, with 9 central nucleotides matching TRBD2. Looking up the germline V gene yields CDR1 SGHDN and CDR2 FVKESK. The CDR3 numbers 15 residues from cysteine through phenylalanine. The retained sequence is limited to the CDR3, 45 bases, with the frame set at the first base. V trim: 3 bases; J trim: 4 bases; unmatched bases: 7.